Below, 23 T cell receptor beta chains from the same sample are listed, as sequenced in a study of blood T cell repertoires in COVID-19. Generated by immunoSEQ multiplex PCR, the TCRdb table keeps only in-frame clones and is missing some. The sample lists about 300,000 clones; about 87% were seen once. The sample comprised peripheral blood. The receptors shown here come from a woman younger than 45 with COVID-19, enrolled during active disease.

The V and J genes are TRBV28 and TRBJ1-1; perhaps TRBD1 as D (5 bases). Germline lookup yields CDR1 MDHEN and CDR2 SYDVKM. CDR3 length equals 15 residues. Trimming pared 2 bases from V and 4 bases from J, leaving 14 bases between. The DNA for the CDR3 is TGTGCCAGCAGTTTACCTCCAGCAGGGATCACTGAAGCTTTCTTT. Translated: CASSLPPAGITEAFF.

The chain carries TRBV5-1 and TRBJ1-1; maybe TRBD1 (6 bases). V lost 2 bases, J lost 0 bases, and 14 bases lay in between. Germline-derived CDR1 and CDR2 are SGHRS and YFSETQ. This CDR3 region has 16 residues. This chain's CDR3 is CASSLQGPLMNTEAFF. Here the CDR3 DNA reads TGCGCCAGCAGCTTACAGGGACCGCTGATGAACACTGAAGCTTTCTTT.

The CDR3 sequence is CASRDGGVSEQYV. The CDR3 bases are TGTGCCAGCCGGGACGGGGGAGTTTCCGAGCAGTACGTC. The chain recombines TRBV28 with TRBJ2-7; a weak D match, TRBD2 (6 bases). Germline CDR1 and CDR2: MDHEN and SYDVKM. V was clipped by 8 bases and J by 6 bases, with 17 bases between them. The CDR3 totals 13 residues.

J is TRBJ1-4 and V is TRBV10-3; D not certain. The CDR3 extends over 12 amino acids. Trimming removed 8 bases from V and 7 bases from J, with 11 bases in between. Germline CDR1 reads ENHRY; CDR2 reads SYGVKD. The CDR3 reads CAIGEGSEKLFF. The CDR3 region has the DNA TGTGCCATCGGGGAAGGGAGTGAAAAACTGTTTTTT.

The chain couples TRBV15 to TRBJ2-1, with 10 bases aligning to TRBD2. Germline loops: CDR1 LNHNV, CDR2 YYDKDF (reference sequence). This CDR3 is built from 16 residues. V lost 1 base, J lost 7 bases, and 7 bases stayed unmatched. This CDR3 is CATSRAPSGGWNEQFF. The DNA for the CDR3 is TGTGCCACCAGCAGAGCTCCTAGCGGGGGTTGGAATGAGCAGTTCTTC.

On this clone itself: At the DNA level, this CDR3 is encoded by other sequences in the same sample as well. CDR3 amino acids: CASSLNRGTEAFF. CDR3 coding DNA: TGTGCCAGCAGCTTAAACAGGGGAACTGAAGCTTTCTTT. The V call is TRBV7-9, the J call TRBJ1-1; 7 nucleotides line up with TRBD1. This CDR3 contains 13 residues. V shed 2 bases, J shed 5 bases, and the junction held 2 bases outside the gene matches. The germline CDR1 and CDR2 sequences are SEHNR and FQNEAQ (reference sequence).

The chain couples TRBV9 to TRBJ2-5; D remains unclear. V lost 0 bases and J lost 4, with 10 bases in between. The germline CDR1 and CDR2 sequences are SGDLS and YYNGEE. The CDR3 is made up of 14 amino acids. CDR3 sequence reads: CASSVGRARETQYF. Written as DNA, the CDR3 is TGTGCCAGCAGCGTAGGCCGAGCAAGAGAGACCCAGTACTTC.

As DNA, the CDR3 is TGTGCCAGCACCCGGGGGGGACGAGGCGAGCAGTACTTC. This translates into CASTRGGRGEQYF. The rearrangement joins TRBV12-3 or TRBV12-4 to TRBJ2-7; 8 bases match TRBD2. The CDR3 contains 13 residues. The V gene end was trimmed by 7 bases and the J gene end by 6 bases; junction bases not matched to a gene: 8.

The chain uses TRBV28 and TRBJ2-1; TRBD1 matches 11 bases. V lost 6 bases to trimming and J lost 7 bases; unmatched junction nucleotides: 14. CDR3 size: 17 residues. Germline lookup yields CDR1 MDHEN and CDR2 SYDVKM. The CDR3 is CASSLGGGQGAWNEQFF. The CDR3 nucleotides are TGTGCCAGCAGCTTAGGCGGTGGACAGGGGGCTTGGAATGAGCAGTTCTTC.

This chain links TRBV27 with TRBJ2-5, with 10 bases aligning to TRBD1. Germline values: CDR1 MNHEY, CDR2 SMNVEV (reference sequence). V gave up 5 bases and J gave up 8 bases; unmatched junction bases: 5. The length of the CDR3 is 13 residues. The CDR3 loop is CASSPGQGDTQYF. The CDR3 nucleotides read TGTGCCAGCAGTCCCGGACAGGGGGACACCCAGTACTTC.

The genes are TRBV2 and TRBJ2-5; 10 nucleotides match TRBD1. Germline assignment: CDR1 SNHLY and CDR2 FYNNEI. The CDR3 consists of 15 residues. Trimming at V came to 5 bases and at J to 4 bases, leaving 7 bases not matched to a gene. As DNA, the CDR3 is TGTGCCAGCAGTCTGACAGGGGGCAACGGAGAGACCCAGTACTTC. This translates into CASSLTGGNGETQYF.

The rearrangement links TRBV19 to TRBJ1-6, with 8 positions matching TRBD1. With 6 bases clipped from V and 0 bases from J, the junction kept 4 bases outside the gene matches. Per the germline V gene, CDR1 is LNHDA and CDR2 is SQIVND (reference sequence). This CDR3 comprises 16 residues. The CDR3 region is CASSSTGASYNSPLHF. The CDR3 DNA reads as TGTGCCAGTAGCTCGACAGGGGCCTCCTATAATTCACCCCTCCACTTT.

V is TRBV10-3 and J is TRBJ2-2; the D gene is possibly TRBD1 (6 bases). Trimming shortened V by 1 base and J by 4 bases, and 7 bases separated the two germline ends. Looked up from germline, CDR1 is ENHRY and CDR2 is SYGVKD. This CDR3 has 14 residues. The CDR3: CAISELGGTGELFF. The CDR3 nucleotides read TGTGCCATCAGTGAGTTAGGGGGCACCGGGGAGCTGTTTTTT.

The J gene is TRBJ1-6, the V gene TRBV2, with a possible D match to TRBD1 (6 bases). Trimming removed 4 bases from V and 6 bases from J, with 10 bases in between. Germline CDR1 reads SNHLY; CDR2 reads FYNNEI. The CDR3 runs 14 residues. CDR3 nucleotides: TGTGCCAGCAGTGGCGGGGGGCTTAATTCACCCCTCCACTTT. This codes for CASSGGGLNSPLHF.

The chain joins TRBV19 to TRBJ2-2; D possibly corresponds to TRBD1 (5 bases). The CDR3 runs 15 residues. The ends were cut back, 4 bases at V and 4 bases at J, with 13 bases in the middle. Germline CDR1 and CDR2: LNHDA and SQIVND (reference sequence). The CDR3 sequence is CASSSRDIFTGELFF. The CDR3 coding sequence is TGTGCCAGTAGTAGCAGGGATATATTCACCGGGGAGCTGTTTTTT.

The chain has TRBV12-5 and TRBJ2-7, with 9 positions matching TRBD2. With V trimmed by 0 bases and J by 1 base, 7 bases remained unmatched. CDR3 length: 17 amino acids. Germline V gene lookup returns CDR1 LGHNT and CDR2 FRNRAP. Here the CDR3 DNA reads TGTGCTAGTGGTTTGGTACCGGCTAGCGGGGCATCCTACGAGCAGTACTTC. Protein sequence: CASGLVPASGASYEQYF.

CDR3 DNA sequence: TGTGCCAGCCGGGACACATTTTTCTCTGGAAACACCATATATTTT. Its protein is CASRDTFFSGNTIYF. The rearrangement uses TRBV6-5 and TRBJ1-3; D may be TRBD1 (6 bases). CDR1 and CDR2 (germline): MNHEY, SVGAGI. This CDR3 spans 15 amino acids. The V and J ends lost 8 bases and 0 bases respectively, with 14 bases between them.

This clone was detected once. The CDR3 DNA is TGTGCCAGCAGTTACGACAGGGGCTCCTACAATGAGCAGTTCTTC. This sequence encodes CASSYDRGSYNEQFF. This rearrangement joins TRBV6-5 to TRBJ2-1, with 8 bases lining up with TRBD1. Germline V gene lookup returns CDR1 MNHEY and CDR2 SVGAGI. The CDR3 totals 15 residues. J gave up 0 bases and V 2 bases, and 0 bases lay outside the gene matches.

The gene calls are TRBV7-9 and TRBJ1-3, with unresolved D. Between the trimmed V and J ends, which lost 7 bases and 0 bases, there was a span of 13 bases. In germline, CDR1 is SEHNR, CDR2 FQNEAQ (reference sequence). The CDR3 extends over 15 amino acids. The CDR3 coding sequence is TGTGCCAGCAACCGGGTAGCTGACTCTGGAAACACCATATATTTT. Translated: CASNRVADSGNTIYF. The full variable domain, its missing parts supplied by reference TRBV7-9 and TRBJ1-3, is DTGVSQNPRHKITKRGQNVTFRCDPISEHNRLYWYRQTLGQGPEFLTYFQNEAQLEKSRLLSDRFSAERPKGSFSTLEIQRTEQGDSAMYLCASNRVADSGNTIYFGEGSWLTVV.

The chain combines TRBV6-2 or TRBV6-3 with TRBJ2-3; tentative D call: TRBD1 (5 bases). Trimming pared 2 bases from V and 0 bases from J, leaving 12 bases between. This CDR3 is built from 16 residues. Germline CDR1 and CDR2: MNHEY and SVGEGT. CDR3 in amino acids: CASSYARVYSTDTQYF. The CDR3 DNA is TGTGCCAGCAGTTACGCCAGGGTTTATAGCACAGATACGCAGTATTTT.

The rearrangement links TRBV19 to TRBJ1-6; D remains ambiguous. The ends were cut back, 7 bases at V and 8 bases at J, with 21 bases in the middle. The V gene's germline CDR1 is LNHDA and CDR2 SQIVND (reference sequence). There are 16 residues in the CDR3. As DNA, the CDR3 is TGTGCCAGTACCCCCACCCTCTACAGTTGGGATTCACCCCTCCACTTT. Its protein is CASTPTLYSWDSPLHF.

The chain's CDR3 is CSVDGGTNEKLFF. As DNA, the CDR3 is TGCAGCGTTGACGGCGGGACTAATGAAAAACTGTTTTTT. The chain is built from TRBV29-1 and TRBJ1-4; no clear D. This CDR3 has 13 residues. Germline CDR1 reads SQVTM; CDR2 reads ANQGSEA. V lost 3 bases and J 2 bases, leaving 7 bases between the germline ends.

This clone has just one count. The chain combines TRBV5-1 with TRBJ2-2; TRBD2 might be the D (6 bases). The CDR3 consists of 14 residues. The V gene's germline CDR1 is SGHRS and CDR2 YFSETQ. Trimming took off 7 bases at V and 4 bases at J, with 14 bases between the two ends. Here the CDR3 reads CASSSALTTGELFF. In DNA, the CDR3 is TGCGCCAGCTCTAGCGCTCTTACCACCGGGGAGCTGTTTTTT.